The clone carrying this T cell receptor (beta chain) was seen only a few times. Its antigen is as yet unknown. Germline CDR1 and CDR2: MGHRA and YSYEKL. This CDR3 has 15 residues. V was pared by 0 bases and J by 2 bases, with 8 bases between. The data were taken from a study of T cells in Graves' hyperthyroidism and ophthalmopathy. Notes on the study in general: The majority of expanded thyroid clonotypes above 0.001 also appeared in blood.

The TCR beta CDR3 regions underwent amplification using RNA transcripts as the source. In the first-round RT-PCR of the TCR CDR3, the HTBI primer set was used. TCRdb re-analysed the multiplex PCR reads in MiXCR, keeping a single row per CDR3 protein. There are a few hundred thousand distinct CDR3 sequences in the sample; approximately 15% occur only once, and 25% to 35% lies in the top ten. The study enrolled patients aged 18 to 65 with newly diagnosed hyperthyroidism of under 2 months' duration. On the basis of clinical symptoms, serum thyroxine and TRAb, thyroid ultrasound and orbital computed tomography, diagnoses were made.

The TCR comes from a woman under 30 with Graves' hyperthyroidism that later progressed to Graves' ophthalmopathy. This sequence joins TRBV4-1 and TRBJ1-3, with D tentatively TRBD1 (5 bases). Sequences were obtained from blood. The CDR3 coding sequence is TGCGCCAGCAGCCAAGACCGAGGGGCTGGAAACACCATATATTTT. This sequence encodes CASSQDRGAGNTIYF.